The entry below gives a single TCR beta chain sequence along with its context. Its antigen remains unknown. These data come from a study of cytomegalovirus exposure and HLA in healthy donors. In the study overall: Early released data had tens of millions of unique TCRs, all coming from HLA-typed donors.

Overall study findings and caveats: Analyzed later, association rates of TCRs varied across HLA loci, with DRB1 most and HLA-C fewest. Later on, an analysis tied approximately 17,000 TCR beta sequences to HLA alleles at 0.05 false discovery rate. With later analysis, a missense DCLRE1C variant became linked to TCR beta V- and J-gene trimming.

The PCR ran on 60 Vbeta and 13 Jbeta primers. Profiled with immunoSEQ multiplex PCR; TCRdb holds only in-frame clones, not every one. The sample comprises 150,000 to 200,000 clones, 80% to 90% of which are singletons, and about 9.3% rests with the top ten. Per the germline V gene, CDR1 is GTSNPN and CDR2 is SVGIG (reference sequence). The V segment lost 4 bases and the J segment 4 bases; nucleotides outside the gene matches: 4. This CDR3 has 14 residues. The rearrangement joins TRBV30 to TRBJ2-2, with TRBD1 matching over 9 bases. The TCR originated in a man younger than 30 in good health and CMV-seropositive. The specimen was PBMCs. DNA of the CDR3: TGTGCCTGGACGCCGGGACAGGGCACCGGGGAGCTGTTTTTT. Its protein product is CAWTPGQGTGELFF. The full variable domain, in which reference TRBV30 and TRBJ2-2 provide the parts outside the CDR3, is SQTIHQWPATLVQPVGSPLSLECTVEGTSNPNLYWYRQAAGRGLQLLFYSVGIGQISSEVPQNLSASRPQDRQFILSSKKLLLSDSGFYLCAWTPGQGTGELFFGEGSRLTVL.